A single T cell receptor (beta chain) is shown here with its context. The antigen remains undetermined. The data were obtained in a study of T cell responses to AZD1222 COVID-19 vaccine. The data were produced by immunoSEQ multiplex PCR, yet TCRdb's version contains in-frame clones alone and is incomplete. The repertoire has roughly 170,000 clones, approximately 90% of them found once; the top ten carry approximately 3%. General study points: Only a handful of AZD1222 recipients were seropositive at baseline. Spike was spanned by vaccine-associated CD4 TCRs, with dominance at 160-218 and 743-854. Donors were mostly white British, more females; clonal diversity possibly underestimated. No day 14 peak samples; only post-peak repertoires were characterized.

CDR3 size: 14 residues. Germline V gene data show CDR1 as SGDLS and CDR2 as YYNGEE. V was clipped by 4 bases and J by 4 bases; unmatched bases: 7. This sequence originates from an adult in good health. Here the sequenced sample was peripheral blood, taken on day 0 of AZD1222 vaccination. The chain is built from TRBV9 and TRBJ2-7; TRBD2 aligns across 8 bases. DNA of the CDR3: TGTGCCAGCAGCCGGGGGGGGCCCGCGTACGAGCAGTACTTC. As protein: CASSRGGPAYEQYF.